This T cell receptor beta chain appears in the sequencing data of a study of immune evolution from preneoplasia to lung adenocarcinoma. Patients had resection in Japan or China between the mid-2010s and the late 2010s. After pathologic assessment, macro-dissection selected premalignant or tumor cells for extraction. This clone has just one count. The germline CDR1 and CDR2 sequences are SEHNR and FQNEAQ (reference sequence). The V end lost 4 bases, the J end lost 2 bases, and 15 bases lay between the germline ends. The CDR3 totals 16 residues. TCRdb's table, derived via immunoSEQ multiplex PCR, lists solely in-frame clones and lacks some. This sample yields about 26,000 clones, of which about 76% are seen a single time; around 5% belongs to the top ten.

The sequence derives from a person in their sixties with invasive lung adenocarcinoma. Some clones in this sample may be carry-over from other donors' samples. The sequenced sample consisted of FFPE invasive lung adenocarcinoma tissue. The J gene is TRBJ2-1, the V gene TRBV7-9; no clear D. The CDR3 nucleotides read TGTGCCAGCAGCTCCAATCGCGGCGGCACCTACAATGAGCAGTTCTTC. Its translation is CASSSNRGGTYNEQFF.